One and the same sample provided the 26 T cell receptor beta chains below, sequenced in a study of cytomegalovirus exposure and HLA in healthy donors. The PCR ran on 60 Vbeta and 13 Jbeta primers. Produced via immunoSEQ multiplex PCR; TCRdb's table is partial and in-frame only. The sample data list around 50,000 clones. The sequenced material came from PBMCs. The receptors shown here come from a woman aged 50 to 65 in good health and CMV-seropositive.

The gene calls are TRBV7-9 and TRBJ2-7; 13 nucleotides align to TRBD2. The junction had 10 bases not matched to a gene; V was cut back by 6 bases and J by 5 bases. The CDR3 is 16 residues long. Germline lookup yields CDR1 SEHNR and CDR2 FQNEAQ (reference sequence). The CDR3 nucleotides read TGTGCCAGCAGTATTGCGACTAGCGGGAGGATCAACGAGCAGTACTTC. It specifies CASSIATSGRINEQYF.

The chain carries TRBV28 and TRBJ2-1, with TRBD2 matching 11 bases. Germline-derived CDR1 and CDR2 are MDHEN and SYDVKM. CDR3 length: 15 amino acids. V lost 6 bases to trimming and J lost 6 bases; unmatched junction nucleotides: 7. The CDR3 protein is CASSRGTSGPNEQFF. CDR3 DNA: TGTGCCAGCAGCCGCGGGACTAGCGGTCCCAATGAGCAGTTCTTC.

The J gene is TRBJ1-4, the V gene TRBV30; D perhaps matches TRBD1 (5 bases). V was trimmed by 0 bases and J by 8 bases, leaving 16 bases between them. Germline-derived CDR1 and CDR2 are GTSNPN and SVGIG (reference sequence). CDR3 size: 15 residues. The CDR3 DNA reads as TGTGCCTGGAGTGTACTGGGGTCCGCAGGGGAAAAACTGTTTTTT. Translation: CAWSVLGSAGEKLFF.

V is TRBV10-2 and J is TRBJ2-5, with 9 bases aligning to TRBD1. Judging by the DNA end, TRBJ2-7 fits better; the J call may be wrong. CDR1 is WSHSY, CDR2 SAAADI, per germline. The CDR3 extends over 17 amino acids. In DNA, the CDR3 is TGCGCCAGCAGTGAGTCGAGAATTGGGGGACAGGGCTACGAGCAGTACTTC. It is translated as CASSESRIGGQGYEQYF.

The chain has TRBV10-3 and TRBJ2-5, with 9 nucleotides matching TRBD1. The germline gives CDR1 ENHRY, CDR2 SYGVKD. This CDR3 comprises 14 residues. V lost 3 bases, J lost 9 bases, and 8 bases stayed unmatched. In nucleotides, the CDR3 is TGTGCCATCAGTGAAGTACAGGGGGCTACGGCCCAGTACTTC. As protein: CAISEVQGATAQYF.

The chain couples TRBV7-7 to TRBJ2-3, with unresolved D. This CDR3 is 12 amino acids long. V lost 8 bases and J lost 1, with 7 bases in between. CDR1 and CDR2 from the germline V gene are SSHAT and FNYEAQ (reference sequence). CDR3 bases: TGTGCCAGCCCCGGGTGCACAGATACGCAGTATTTT. Protein sequence: CASPGCTDTQYF. Based on the CDR3 plus reference TRBV7-7 and TRBJ2-3, the full variable domain is GAGVSQSPRYKVTKRGQDVTLRCDPISSHATLYWYQQALGQGPEFLTYFNYEAQPDKSGLPSDRFSAERPEGSISTLTIQRTEQRDSAMYRCASPGCTDTQYFGPGTRLTVL.

The J gene is TRBJ1-5, the V gene TRBV14; the match to TRBD1 covers 10 bases. J gave up 6 bases and V 4 bases, and 6 bases lay outside the gene matches. Germline values: CDR1 SGHDN, CDR2 FVKESK. The CDR3 covers 15 residues. CDR3 coding DNA: TGTGCCAGCAGCCCCGGGACAGGGGTCGGTCAGCCCCAGCATTTT. Translated: CASSPGTGVGQPQHF.

The chain employs TRBV9 and TRBJ2-3, with 8 positions matching TRBD2. The CDR3 sequence is 17 residues long. Per germline, CDR1 SGDLS and CDR2 YYNGEE. V was pared by 0 bases and J by 0 bases, with 6 bases of the junction left unmatched. CDR3 sequence: CASSVGSGGSSTDTQYF. DNA for the CDR3: TGTGCCAGCAGCGTAGGCAGCGGGGGCTCTAGCACAGATACGCAGTATTTT.

V and J are TRBV6-4 and TRBJ2-3; 10 bases agree with TRBD2. The trim removed 6 bases at V and 1 base at J, leaving 4 bases unmatched. CDR3 length: 15 amino acids. Germline lookup yields CDR1 MRHNA and CDR2 SNTAGT. The CDR3 loop reads CASSDLAGGTDTQYF. In DNA form, the CDR3 reads TGTGCCAGCAGCGATCTAGCGGGGGGCACAGATACGCAGTATTTT.

V is TRBV18 and J is TRBJ1-5, with D possibly matching TRBD1 (6 bases). The germline V gene has CDR1 KGHSH and CDR2 LQKENI. V lost 3 bases and J lost 5, with 11 bases in between. The CDR3 consists of 14 residues. In DNA, the CDR3 is TGTGCCAGCTCACCCCTAGGGGGGGATCAGCCCCAGCATTTT. It codes for CASSPLGGDQPQHF.

This chain joins TRBV6-1 and TRBJ1-4; D possibly corresponds to TRBD1 (5 bases). This CDR3 contains 17 residues. Trimming took 2 bases from V and 7 from J, leaving 20 bases between them. Germline V lookup: CDR1 MNHNS, CDR2 SASEGT. For the CDR3, the DNA is TGTGCCAGCAGTGAAATAGGTCTCGGACACCCGACTGAAAAACTGTTTTTT. Amino acid sequence: CASSEIGLGHPTEKLFF.

The chain is built from TRBV2 and TRBJ1-4; no definite D call. Trimming took off 2 bases at V and 4 bases at J, with 11 bases between the two ends. The CDR3 loop spans 15 amino acids. The germline gives CDR1 SNHLY, CDR2 FYNNEI. CDR3 amino acids: CASSEFGVNNEKLFF. Here the CDR3 DNA reads TGTGCCAGCAGTGAATTCGGGGTGAATAATGAAAAACTGTTTTTT.

J is TRBJ1-1 and V is TRBV6-1, with D unclear. From germline, CDR1 is MNHNS and CDR2 SASEGT. Trimming took 7 bases from V and 4 from J, leaving 7 bases between them. CDR3 length: 11 residues. This CDR3 reads CASTLATEAFF. The CDR3, as DNA: TGTGCCAGCACCTTGGCCACTGAAGCTTTCTTT.

V and J are TRBV9 and TRBJ1-6; D may be TRBD1 (6 bases). The germline CDR1 and CDR2 sequences are SGDLS and YYNGEE. V lost 6 bases and J 11 bases, leaving 21 bases between the germline ends. This CDR3 has 15 residues. CDR3 nucleotide sequence: TGTGCCAGCACCCCTAACCCAACAGGGACGACACCCCTCCACTTT. It is translated as CASTPNPTGTTPLHF.

The chain employs TRBV28 and TRBJ1-1; a weak D match, TRBD1 (5 bases). This CDR3 spans 14 amino acids. CDR1 is MDHEN and CDR2 is SYDVKM in the germline V gene. V was pared by 6 bases and J by 0 bases, with 11 bases between. The CDR3 region is CASSPAGLNTEAFF. Here the CDR3 DNA reads TGTGCCAGCAGCCCGGCAGGGCTGAACACTGAAGCTTTCTTT.

This chain links TRBV10-2 with TRBJ2-7; no clear D. Germline assignment: CDR1 WSHSY and CDR2 SAAADI. Deletions cut 4 bases from V and 2 bases from J, with 6 bases between. The CDR3 length is 12 residues. CDR3 residues: CASSVLPYEQYF. The CDR3 region has the DNA TGCGCCAGCAGTGTACTACCCTACGAGCAGTACTTC.

V is TRBV6-4 and J is TRBJ1-1; tentatively, D is TRBD1 (6 bases). CDR1 is MRHNA and CDR2 is SNTAGT in the germline V gene. CDR3 length equals 14 residues. The V end was cut by 0 bases, the J end by 4 bases, with 9 bases between. The CDR3 is CASSDSYRATEAFF. CDR3 sequence (DNA): TGTGCCAGCAGTGACTCTTACAGGGCCACTGAAGCTTTCTTT.

V and J are TRBV6-1 and TRBJ2-1; 8 nucleotides line up with TRBD1. The V gene end was trimmed by 5 bases and the J gene end by 1 base; junction bases not matched to a gene: 4. The CDR3 length is 15 residues. Germline CDR1 is MNHNS and CDR2 is SASEGT. CDR3: CASSSTGGSYNEQFF. The CDR3 coding sequence is TGTGCCAGCAGTTCTACAGGGGGGTCCTACAATGAGCAGTTCTTC.

The chain couples TRBV15 to TRBJ1-6, with TRBD1 matching over 9 bases. CDR3 length equals 15 residues. CDR1 is LNHNV and CDR2 is YYDKDF in the germline V gene (reference sequence). V lost 5 bases to trimming and J lost 8 bases; unmatched junction nucleotides: 7. CDR3 coding DNA: TGTGCCACCAGCGGGGGACAGGGTTCAGATTCACCCCTCCACTTT. This encodes CATSGGQGSDSPLHF. Full variable domain (rest looked up from reference TRBV15 and TRBJ1-6): DAMVIQNPRYQVTQFGKPVTLSCSQTLNHNVMYWYQQKSSQAPKLLFHYYDKDFNNEADTPDNFQSRRPNTSFCFLDIRSPGLGDTAMYLCATSGGQGSDSPLHFGNGTRLTVT.

The gene calls are TRBV7-2 and TRBJ1-6, with D tentatively TRBD1 (6 bases). The CDR3 spans 17 residues. Per the germline V gene, CDR1 is SGHTA and CDR2 is FQGNSA. V was shortened by 5 bases and J by 4 bases, with 18 bases between the two germline ends. The chain's CDR3 is CASSPEGQEAYNSPLHF. CDR3 in DNA: TGTGCCAGCAGCCCCGAGGGACAAGAAGCTTATAATTCACCCCTCCACTTT.

The rearrangement links TRBV28 to TRBJ1-4; D might be TRBD1 (6 bases). The CDR3 consists of 14 residues. Germline V gives CDR1 MDHEN, CDR2 SYDVKM. The V end was cut by 6 bases, the J end by 3 bases, with 11 bases between. The CDR3 region is CASSQGRSNEKLFF. CDR3 nucleotides: TGTGCCAGCAGCCAGGGGCGGTCTAATGAAAAACTGTTTTTT. Full variable domain (missing parts from reference TRBV28 and TRBJ1-4): DVKVTQSSRYLVKRTGEKVFLECVQDMDHENMFWYRQDPGLGLRLIYFSYDVKMKEKGDIPEGYSVSREKKERFSLILESASTNQTSMYLCASSQGRSNEKLFFGSGTQLSVL.

This sequence joins TRBV11-2 and TRBJ2-5; a possible D gene is TRBD2 (5 bases). The length of the CDR3 is 14 residues. Trimming cost V 1 base and J 2 bases, with 8 bases left between them. The germline gives CDR1 SGHAT, CDR2 FQNNGV. CDR3 protein: CASSLAGGQETQYF. The CDR3 nucleotides are TGTGCCAGCAGCTTAGCTGGCGGGCAAGAGACCCAGTACTTC.

V and J are TRBV10-3 and TRBJ1-5; the D is unclear. Germline V gives CDR1 ENHRY, CDR2 SYGVKD. The length of the CDR3 is 18 residues. Trimming pared 5 bases from V and 0 bases from J, leaving 20 bases between. DNA for the CDR3: TGTGCCATCAGTCCAGGACCGGGAAGACCTAATAGCAATCAGCCCCAGCATTTT. Translated, it gives CAISPGPGRPNSNQPQHF.

V gene TRBV6-5 combines with J gene TRBJ1-1; D is uncertain. In germline, CDR1 is MNHEY, CDR2 SVGAGI. The CDR3 is 16 residues long. V lost 0 bases and J 4 bases, leaving 15 bases between the germline ends. The CDR3 here is CASSYSLGVIFTEAFF. CDR3 in DNA: TGTGCCAGCAGTTACTCCCTCGGTGTTATCTTCACTGAAGCTTTCTTT.

V and J are TRBV18 and TRBJ1-4; no clear D gene. The CDR3 is 14 amino acids. Germline V lookup: CDR1 KGHSH, CDR2 LQKENI. Deletions cut 4 bases from V and 8 bases from J, with 14 bases between. The CDR3 protein is CASSLSRGREKLFF. The CDR3 DNA is TGTGCCAGCTCACTATCGCGAGGGAGGGAAAAACTGTTTTTT.

The CDR3 DNA reads as TGTGCCAGTAGTCTCAGTGCGGTTACTAGCACAGATACGCAGTATTTT. As protein: CASSLSAVTSTDTQYF. V usage is TRBV19 and J usage is TRBJ2-3; the D is unclear. The CDR3 covers 16 residues. Trimming left V 5 bases short and J 0 bases short, with 15 bases between. Germline values: CDR1 LNHDA, CDR2 SQIVND (reference sequence).